This is a list of T cell receptor beta chains from one sample in a study of radiotherapy plus CTLA-4 blockade in lung cancer. Some clones are missing from TCRdb's copy, which holds only in-frame ones; the method was immunoSEQ multiplex PCR. The table has 100,000 or so clones, around 80% seen once. The sample in question was peripheral blood, obtained from a patient treated with radiotherapy plus ipilimumab. These receptors were collected from a human donor with non-small cell lung cancer that progressed on radiotherapy plus ipilimumab. The CDR3 runs from the conserved cysteine through the conserved F or W. Each record gives: J gene, V gene, CDR3 protein.

TRBJ1-2,TRBV27,CASSLSGTGSYGYTF
TRBJ2-1,TRBV5-1,CASSLDGRTEGEQFF
TRBJ1-3,TRBV28,CASSLLEGRTGNTIYF
TRBJ2-2,TRBV6-5,CASKEYTGELFF
TRBJ2-1,TRBV18,CASSPGLAGREQFF
TRBJ2-1,TRBV5-1,CASSLGSPEQFF
TRBJ2-2,TRBV5-1,CASSGGPGQEVSGELFF
TRBJ2-7,TRBV9,CASSPGGGLGLHEQYF
NA,TRBV27,CASSWTGTARSYEQYF
TRBJ2-7,TRBV6-6,CASSYSNGLAYYEQYF
TRBJ1-3,TRBV5-4,CASSLVGGGNTIYF
TRBJ2-7,TRBV6-1,CASSRVEYEQYF
TRBJ1-4,TRBV10-1,CASSRGRATNEKLFF
TRBJ2-6,TRBV11-2,CASSYSGSGANVLTF
TRBJ1-2,TRBV14,CASSQESGQGGYTF
TRBJ2-2,TRBV6-4,CASSLHVTGELFF
TRBJ1-2,TRBV28,CASSSRGGYTF
TRBJ2-7,TRBV5-1,CASSLGRVSSYEQYF
TRBJ2-5,TRBV6-1,CASSDLRTALSQETQYF
TRBJ2-3,TRBV4-1,CASSHRGLDPTNTQYF
TRBJ2-1,TRBV27,CASKRKQTGSYNEQFF
TRBJ1-5,TRBV18,CASSPSRNSNQPQHF
TRBJ2-2,TRBV7-9,CASRYRTGYTGELFF
TRBJ1-5,TRBV5-1,CASSRDSRGQGQPQHF
TRBJ2-3,TRBV7-2,CASSSPRGTDTQYF
TRBJ1-1,TRBV6-1,CASITQTGRTEAFF
TRBJ1-2,TRBV27,CASSLRVDRQALNYGYTF
TRBJ1-1,TRBV28,CASHEGALLNTEAFF
TRBJ2-7,TRBV11-2,CASSLAGANEQYF
TRBJ1-5,TRBV6-1,CASSQDRNLNQPQHF
TRBJ1-1,TRBV2,CASSDVERNTEAFF
TRBJ1-4,TRBV15,CATSRDLVGTVREKLFF
TRBJ2-7,TRBV27,CASSFILAGAEQYF
TRBJ1-4,TRBV6-6,CASSYPGQKDEKLFF
TRBJ2-5,TRBV2,CASSTRYQETQYF
TRBJ2-1,TRBV4-1,CASSQGGGTSGYNEQFF
TRBJ2-3,TRBV7-3,CASAGQGALDTQYF
TRBJ2-1,TRBV25-1,CASSPASGSNEQFF